The 27 T cell receptor beta chains below come from one sample, sequenced in a study of blood T cell repertoires in COVID-19. Sequencing was performed with immunoSEQ multiplex PCR; in TCRdb, only in-frame clones are kept and a portion is missing. The sample has a few hundred thousand clones, 80% to 90% seen once. The sample consisted of PBMCs or T cells enriched from blood (not recorded which). These receptors were obtained from a middle-aged man who had recovered from COVID-19.

V usage is TRBV11-2 and J usage is TRBJ2-5; possibly TRBD2 for D (6 bases). The CDR3 is made up of 13 amino acids. Germline-derived CDR1 and CDR2 are SGHAT and FQNNGV. The V end was cut by 3 bases, the J end by 7 bases, with 12 bases between. This chain's CDR3 is CASSFSGRGTQYF. The CDR3, as DNA: TGTGCCAGCAGCTTTTCAGGGCGGGGGACCCAGTACTTC.

The chain links TRBV9 to TRBJ2-7; TRBD2 aligns across 8 bases. The ends lost 0 bases at V and 3 bases at J; junction bases unmatched: 14. The CDR3 spans 18 residues. Germline CDR1 SGDLS, CDR2 YYNGEE. The CDR3 protein is CASSVGTLGTSGSYEQYF. DNA for the CDR3: TGTGCCAGCAGCGTAGGTACTCTTGGAACTAGCGGAAGCTACGAGCAGTACTTC.

The chain has TRBV18 and TRBJ1-2; TRBD1 might be the D (6 bases). Germline CDR1 is KGHSH and CDR2 is LQKENI. This CDR3 has 14 amino acids. The V end was cut by 3 bases, the J end by 5 bases, with 13 bases between. The CDR3 region is CASSPKDRVYGYTF. The CDR3 DNA is TGTGCCAGCTCACCCAAGGACAGAGTTTATGGCTACACCTTC.

This rearrangement joins TRBV7-9 to TRBJ1-4; TRBD1 aligns across 9 bases. Germline CDR1 and CDR2: SEHNR and FQNEAQ (reference sequence). Trimming cost V 2 bases and J 4 bases; bases outside gene matches: 2. The CDR3 runs 15 residues. The CDR3 sequence is CASSLRGQGNEKLFF. The CDR3 region has the DNA TGTGCCAGCAGCTTACGGGGACAGGGTAATGAAAAACTGTTTTTT.

The rearrangement links TRBV12-3 or TRBV12-4 to TRBJ1-3; 8 bases match TRBD1. The CDR3 has 13 amino acids. Losses at the gene ends were 8 bases for V and 3 bases for J; bases not matched to a gene: 3. CDR3 residues: CASDRGFGNTIYF. The CDR3 DNA reads as TGTGCCAGCGACAGGGGCTTTGGAAACACCATATATTTT.

The chain carries TRBV7-6 and TRBJ2-1, with 12 nucleotides matching TRBD2. Trimming took 5 bases from V and 2 from J; bases not matched to a gene: 4. The CDR3 is 16 amino acids. Germline CDR1 and CDR2: SGHVS and FNYEAQ. CDR3 region: CASSPTSGGPYNEQFF. In DNA form, the CDR3 reads TGTGCCAGCAGCCCAACTAGCGGGGGGCCCTACAATGAGCAGTTCTTC. Using reference TRBV7-6 and TRBJ2-1 for the parts outside the CDR3, the full variable domain is GAGVSQSPRYKVTKRGQDVALRCDPISGHVSLYWYRQALGQGPEFLTYFNYEAQQDKSGLPNDRFSAERPEGSISTLTIQRTEQRDSAMYRCASSPTSGGPYNEQFFGPGTRLTVL.

The CDR3 DNA sequence: TGTGCCAGCAGCCCGGACGTCGGGACAGTGGCAAACACCATATATTTT. Residues: CASSPDVGTVANTIYF. The chain is built from TRBV5-4 and TRBJ1-3; 7 bases are shared with TRBD1. The CDR3 contains 16 residues. Trimming at V came to 4 bases and at J to 6 bases, leaving 13 bases not matched to a gene. Looked up from germline, CDR1 is SGHNT and CDR2 is YYREEE (reference sequence).

Only one count was recorded for this clone. V gene TRBV6-6 combines with J gene TRBJ1-2; TRBD1 aligns across 7 bases. This CDR3 has 14 amino acids. Looked up from germline, CDR1 is MNHNY and CDR2 is SVGAGI (reference sequence). After removal of 2 bases from V and 3 bases from J, the junction contained 3 bases not matched to a gene. Here the CDR3 DNA reads TGTGCCAGCAGTTACAGGGGGCTGGACTATGGCTACACCTTC. It is translated as CASSYRGLDYGYTF.

The chain links TRBV12-5 to TRBJ2-5; 7 bases align to TRBD2. Germline V CDR1 and CDR2: LGHNT, FRNRAP. J lost 4 bases, V lost 7 bases, and 12 bases had no gene match. The CDR3 runs 15 residues. Here the CDR3 reads CASDNPGGLRETQYF. CDR3 DNA: TGTGCTAGTGATAACCCGGGGGGTCTACGAGAGACCCAGTACTTC. The full variable domain, in which reference TRBV12-5 and TRBJ2-5 provide the parts outside the CDR3, is DARVTQTPRHKVTEMGQEVTMRCQPILGHNTVFWYRQTMMQGLELLAYFRNRAPLDDSGMPKDRFSAEMPDATLATLKIQPSEPRDSAVYFCASDNPGGLRETQYFGPGTRLLVL.

The rearrangement joins TRBV19 to TRBJ2-2; TRBD1 aligns across 10 bases. The V gene end was trimmed by 10 bases and the J gene end by 6 bases; junction bases not matched to a gene: 11. The CDR3 contains 15 residues. CDR1 is LNHDA and CDR2 is SQIVND in the germline V gene (reference sequence). The CDR3 nucleotides are TGTGCCATAGGACCGGGACAGGGGAGATCCGGGGAGCTGTTTTTT. Amino acid sequence: CAIGPGQGRSGELFF. Full variable domain (rest looked up from reference TRBV19 and TRBJ2-2): DGGITQSPKYLFRKEGQNVTLSCEQNLNHDAMYWYRQDPGQGLRLIYYSQIVNDFQKGDIAEGYSVSREKKESFPLTVTSAQKNPTAFYLCAIGPGQGRSGELFFGEGSRLTVL.

The V call is TRBV6-5, the J call TRBJ2-3; 10 bases match TRBD2. V trimming: 6 bases; J trimming: 1 base; junction bases outside the gene matches: 4. This CDR3 spans 15 amino acids. Germline lookup yields CDR1 MNHEY and CDR2 SVGAGI. CDR3 amino acids: CASRILAGGTDTQYF. The DNA for the CDR3 is TGTGCCAGCAGAATCCTAGCGGGGGGCACAGATACGCAGTATTTT.

This clone has just one count. The CDR3 loop reads CASSPKATGAKLGGYTF. As DNA, the CDR3 is TGTGCCAGCTCACCAAAGGCTACAGGGGCCAAGCTAGGTGGCTACACCTTC. The chain couples TRBV18 to TRBJ1-2; the match to TRBD1 covers 7 bases. V trimming: 2 bases; J trimming: 7 bases; junction bases outside the gene matches: 16. Germline V gene sequence: CDR1 KGHSH, CDR2 LQKENI. The CDR3 sequence is 17 residues long. Drawing the rest from reference TRBV18 and TRBJ1-2, the complete variable domain is NAGVMQNPRHLVRRRGQEARLRCSPMKGHSHVYWYRQLPEEGLKFMVYLQKENIIDESGMPKERFSAEFPKEGPSILRIQQVVRGDSAAYFCASSPKATGAKLGGYTFGSGTRLTVV.

The chain employs TRBV11-3 and TRBJ2-3; 16 bases agree with TRBD2. CDR1 SGHNT and CDR2 YENEEA come from the germline V gene. CDR3 length equals 18 residues. V shed 5 bases and J 6 bases; nucleotides not matched to a gene: 11. Here the CDR3 DNA reads TGTGCCAGCAGCCCACTGGGACTAGCGGGGGGGCCCGGGGATACGCAGTATTTT. It yields the protein CASSPLGLAGGPGDTQYF.

The table lists this clone with a few counts. The chain carries TRBV11-3 and TRBJ1-6, with 7 bases identical to TRBD1. The germline CDR1 and CDR2 sequences are SGHNT and YENEEA. Unmatched junction bases numbered 7, after V lost 5 bases and J lost 3 bases. The length of the CDR3 is 16 residues. CDR3: CASSGGQSLYNSPLHF. The DNA for the CDR3 is TGTGCCAGCAGCGGGGGACAGAGCCTCTATAATTCACCCCTCCACTTT. Based on the CDR3 plus reference TRBV11-3 and TRBJ1-6, the full variable domain is EAGVVQSPRYKIIEKKQPVAFWCNPISGHNTLYWYLQNLGQGPELLIRYENEEAVDDSQLPKDRFSAERLKGVDSTLKIQPAELGDSAVYLCASSGGQSLYNSPLHFGNGTRLTVT.

This clone has just one count. V and J are TRBV6-5 and TRBJ2-7; D might be TRBD2 (6 bases). Per the germline V gene, CDR1 is MNHEY and CDR2 is SVGAGI. This CDR3 contains 13 residues. With 10 bases removed from V and 2 bases from J, the gap between germline ends came to 15 bases. The CDR3 bases are TGTGCCATCCGACGGAGGGAGACCTACGAGCAGTACTTC. Its translation: CAIRRRETYEQYF.

As DNA, the CDR3 is TGTGCCAGCAGCTCAGGGTTGCATGGCTACACCTTC. It yields the protein CASSSGLHGYTF. The rearrangement joins TRBV7-6 to TRBJ1-2; D perhaps matches TRBD1 (5 bases). The CDR3 extends over 12 amino acids. V lost 4 bases and J 6 bases, leaving 9 bases between the germline ends. Looked up from germline, CDR1 is SGHVS and CDR2 is FNYEAQ.

The chain has TRBV25-1 and TRBJ2-5, with D unclear. V was trimmed by 5 bases and J by 4 bases, leaving 11 bases between them. This CDR3 region has 13 residues. Germline V CDR1 and CDR2: MGHDK, SYGVNS. CDR3 bases: TGTGCCAGCAGTATAAACCCGGGAGAGACCCAGTACTTC. Translating it yields CASSINPGETQYF.

CDR3 sequence (DNA): TGTGCCAGTAGTCAGACAGAAACCTACAATGAGCAGTTCTTC. It encodes CASSQTETYNEQFF. The rearrangement uses TRBV19 and TRBJ2-1, with TRBD1 as a possible D gene (5 bases). With 5 bases removed from V and 2 bases from J, the gap between germline ends came to 10 bases. The germline CDR1 and CDR2 sequences are LNHDA and SQIVND (reference sequence). The CDR3 runs 14 residues. The whole variable domain, remainder taken from reference TRBV19 and TRBJ2-1, is DGGITQSPKYLFRKEGQNVTLSCEQNLNHDAMYWYRQDPGQGLRLIYYSQIVNDFQKGDIAEGYSVSREKKESFPLTVTSAQKNPTAFYLCASSQTETYNEQFFGPGTRLTVL.

The chain recombines TRBV4-2 with TRBJ2-2, with TRBD2 matching over 12 bases. Germline CDR1 reads LGHNA; CDR2 reads YNFKEQ. The CDR3 extends over 17 amino acids. V was pared by 0 bases and J by 8 bases, with 7 bases of the junction left unmatched. CDR3 bases: TGTGCCAGCAGCCAAGATTCAGGGACTAGCGGGCAAGGGGAGCTGTTTTTT. This sequence encodes CASSQDSGTSGQGELFF.

This chain connects TRBV11-2 to TRBJ2-5; TRBD1 aligns across 9 bases. Trimming at V came to 0 bases and at J to 5 bases, leaving 7 bases not matched to a gene. The CDR3 covers 16 residues. Germline V gives CDR1 SGHAT, CDR2 FQNNGV. The DNA for the CDR3 is TGTGCCAGCAGCTTAGACTTACAGGGGGCCGGGGAGACCCAGTACTTC. Amino acid sequence: CASSLDLQGAGETQYF. The variable domain in full, completed from reference TRBV11-2 and TRBJ2-5, reads EAGVAQSPRYKIIEKRQSVAFWCNPISGHATLYWYQQILGQGPKLLIQFQNNGVVDDSQLPKDRFSAERLKGVDSTLKIQPAKLEDSAVYLCASSLDLQGAGETQYFGPGTRLLVL.

The chain employs TRBV7-7 and TRBJ2-5, with 7 nucleotides matching TRBD2. V shed 6 bases, J shed 5 bases, and the junction held 12 bases outside the gene matches. The CDR3 is 15 residues long. The germline V gene encodes CDR1 SSHAT and CDR2 FNYEAQ (reference sequence). CDR3 sequence reads: CASSLSSGRVETQYF. CDR3 in DNA: TGTGCCAGCAGTCTTAGTTCAGGGAGGGTCGAGACCCAGTACTTC.

The chain links TRBV7-9 to TRBJ1-1; 8 nucleotides match TRBD1. Germline V gene data show CDR1 as SEHNR and CDR2 as FQNEAQ (reference sequence). With 6 bases clipped from V and 0 bases from J, the junction kept 6 bases outside the gene matches. This CDR3 is built from 15 residues. The CDR3 bases are TGTGCCAGCAGGCGTGTGGACAGGGTGAACACTGAAGCTTTCTTT. It codes for CASRRVDRVNTEAFF.

The chain couples TRBV7-2 to TRBJ1-1, with D tentatively TRBD1 (5 bases). CDR1 is SGHTA and CDR2 is FQGNSA in the germline V gene. Trimming removed 1 base from V and 1 base from J, with 10 bases in between. The CDR3 is 15 residues long. CDR3 DNA: TGTGCCAGCAGCTTAGTGAGGCAGGGGAACACTGAAGCTTTCTTT. Protein sequence: CASSLVRQGNTEAFF.

J is TRBJ1-4 and V is TRBV11-2; tentatively, D is TRBD1 (6 bases). V lost 4 bases and J 7 bases, leaving 19 bases between the germline ends. Looked up from germline, CDR1 is SGHAT and CDR2 is FQNNGV. CDR3 length equals 16 residues. The CDR3 sequence is CASSSDYTGLTEKLFF. In nucleotides, the CDR3 is TGTGCCAGCAGCTCAGACTATACAGGGCTAACTGAAAAACTGTTTTTT.

This clone came up once. The chain joins TRBV3-1 (or the pseudogene TRBV3-2) to TRBJ1-5; tentative D call: TRBD1 (5 bases). V was clipped by 0 bases and J by 7 bases, with 13 bases between them. CDR3 length: 15 amino acids. Germline V CDR1 and CDR2: LGHDT, YNNKEL (reference sequence). Here the CDR3 reads CASSQDSRGGQPQHF. In DNA, the CDR3 is TGTGCCAGCAGCCAAGATAGTAGGGGCGGACAGCCCCAGCATTTT.

The chain is built from TRBV7-3 and TRBJ2-3; D not resolved. The CDR3 has 13 amino acids. In germline, CDR1 is SGHTA, CDR2 FQGTGA. V dropped 1 base and J dropped 4 bases, with 6 bases sitting between them. The CDR3 protein is CASSLIRSDTQYF. CDR3 bases: TGTGCCAGCAGCTTAATCCGGTCAGATACGCAGTATTTT.

The rearrangement joins TRBV7-9 to TRBJ2-5; a weak D match, TRBD1 (6 bases). V lost 3 bases and J 3 bases, leaving 20 bases between the germline ends. Per the germline V gene, CDR1 is SEHNR and CDR2 is FQNEAQ (reference sequence). This CDR3 region has 17 residues. CDR3 sequence: CASSLTARKGEKETQYF. The CDR3 region has the DNA TGTGCCAGCAGCTTGACCGCCAGGAAGGGGGAAAAAGAGACCCAGTACTTC.